The source of this TCR beta chain is a study of blood T cell repertoires in COVID-19. For the study at large: The United States, Italy and Spain were the sources of the acute and convalescent COVID-19 samples. T cells, B-cell-depleted T cells, or PBMCs provided the cDNA or gDNA that served as material.

The CDR3 has 12 amino acids. Trimming shortened V by 6 bases and J by 5 bases, and 10 bases separated the two germline ends. Original handling: Amplification with reference gene primers provided the estimates of nucleated cell counts. Sequencing was performed with immunoSEQ multiplex PCR; in TCRdb, only in-frame clones are kept and a portion is missing. The DNA gave D and trimming, while V, J and clone size come from that table. Of some 70,000 clones listed, roughly 80% are singletons. The specimen was peripheral blood. This chain uses TRBV12-3 or TRBV12-4 with TRBJ2-5; D not resolved. The sequence was obtained from a woman aged 60-70 years with acute or convalescent COVID-19. The DNA of the CDR3 is TGTGCCAGCAGAACCCTCCGGGAGACCCAGTACTTC. Translating it yields CASRTLRETQYF.